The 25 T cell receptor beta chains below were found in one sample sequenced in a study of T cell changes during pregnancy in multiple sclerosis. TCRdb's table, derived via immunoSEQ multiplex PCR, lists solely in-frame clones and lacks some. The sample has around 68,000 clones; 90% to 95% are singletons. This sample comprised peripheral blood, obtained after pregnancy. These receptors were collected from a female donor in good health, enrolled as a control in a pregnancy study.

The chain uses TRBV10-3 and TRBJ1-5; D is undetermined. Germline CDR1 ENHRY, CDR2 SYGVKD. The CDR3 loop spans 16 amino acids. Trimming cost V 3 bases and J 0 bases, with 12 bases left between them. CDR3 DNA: TGTGCCATCAGTGATTTCGGAGTAAATAGCAATCAGCCCCAGCATTTT. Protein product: CAISDFGVNSNQPQHF.

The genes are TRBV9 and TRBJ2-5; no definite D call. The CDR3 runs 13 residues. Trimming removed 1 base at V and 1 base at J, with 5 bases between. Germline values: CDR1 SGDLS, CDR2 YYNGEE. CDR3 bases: TGTGCCAGCAGCGTATCCTTCCAAGAGACCCAGTACTTC. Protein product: CASSVSFQETQYF.

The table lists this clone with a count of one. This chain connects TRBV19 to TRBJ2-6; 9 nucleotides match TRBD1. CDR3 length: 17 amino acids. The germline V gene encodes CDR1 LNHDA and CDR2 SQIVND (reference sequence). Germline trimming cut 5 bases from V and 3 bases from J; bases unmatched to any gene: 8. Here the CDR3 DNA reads TGTGCCAGTAGTGTACGACAGGGGGATAGTGGGGCCAACGTCCTGACTTTC. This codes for CASSVRQGDSGANVLTF.

In DNA, the CDR3 is TGTGCCAGCAGTGGACAGGGGTCTGGAAACACCATATATTTT. It yields the protein CASSGQGSGNTIYF. V usage is TRBV6-6 and J usage is TRBJ1-3; TRBD1 matches 9 bases. The CDR3 consists of 14 residues. The J segment lost 1 base and the V segment lost 5 bases, leaving 0 bases of the junction unmatched. Germline CDR1 MNHNY, CDR2 SVGAGI (reference sequence).

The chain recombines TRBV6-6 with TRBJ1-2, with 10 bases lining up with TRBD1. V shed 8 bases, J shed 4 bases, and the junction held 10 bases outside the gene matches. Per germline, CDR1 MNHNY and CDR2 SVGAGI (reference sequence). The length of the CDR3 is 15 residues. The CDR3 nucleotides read TGTGCCAGCTTTTTGGGACAGGGGTTTGTCTATGGCTACACCTTC. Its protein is CASFLGQGFVYGYTF.

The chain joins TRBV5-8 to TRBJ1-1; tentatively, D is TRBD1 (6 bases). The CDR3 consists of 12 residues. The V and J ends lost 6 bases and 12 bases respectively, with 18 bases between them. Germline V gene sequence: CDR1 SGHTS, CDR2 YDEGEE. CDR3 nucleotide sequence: TGTGCCAGCACCAGGACAGCTCCCCCGACTTTCTTT. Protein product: CASTRTAPPTFF.

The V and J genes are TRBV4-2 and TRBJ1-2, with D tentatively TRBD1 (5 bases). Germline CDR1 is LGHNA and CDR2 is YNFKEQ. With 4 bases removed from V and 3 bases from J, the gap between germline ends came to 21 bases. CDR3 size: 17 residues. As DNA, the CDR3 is TGTGCCAGCAGCCCCCGGGGGTTAGGGAGAGGTGACTATGGCTACACCTTC. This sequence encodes CASSPRGLGRGDYGYTF.

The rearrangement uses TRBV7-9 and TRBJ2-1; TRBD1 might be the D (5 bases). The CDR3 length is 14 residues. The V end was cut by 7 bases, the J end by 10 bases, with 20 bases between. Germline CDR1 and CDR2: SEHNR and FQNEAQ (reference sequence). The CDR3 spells CASTKSLGLGEQFF. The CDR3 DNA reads TGTGCCAGCACCAAGTCGTTGGGGCTAGGAGAGCAGTTCTTC. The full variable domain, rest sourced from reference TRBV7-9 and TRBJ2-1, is DTGVSQNPRHKITKRGQNVTFRCDPISEHNRLYWYRQTLGQGPEFLTYFQNEAQLEKSRLLSDRFSAERPKGSFSTLEIQRTEQGDSAMYLCASTKSLGLGEQFFGPGTRLTVL.

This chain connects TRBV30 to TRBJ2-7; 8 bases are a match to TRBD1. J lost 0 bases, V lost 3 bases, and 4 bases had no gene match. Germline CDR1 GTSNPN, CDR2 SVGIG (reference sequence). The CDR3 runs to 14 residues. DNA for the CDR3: TGTGCCTGGAGATTACAGGGGGGCTCCTACGAGCAGTACTTC. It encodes CAWRLQGGSYEQYF.

CDR3 bases: TGCGCCAGCAGTCAATCGAGGCCCCGTCGTGGCTACGAGCAGTACTTC. Its translation: CASSQSRPRRGYEQYF. The chain recombines TRBV23-1 with TRBJ2-7; no definite D call. TRBV23-1 is an open reading frame, and its role is uncertain. V gave up 0 bases and J gave up 3 bases, with 15 bases separating them. CDR3 length: 16 residues.

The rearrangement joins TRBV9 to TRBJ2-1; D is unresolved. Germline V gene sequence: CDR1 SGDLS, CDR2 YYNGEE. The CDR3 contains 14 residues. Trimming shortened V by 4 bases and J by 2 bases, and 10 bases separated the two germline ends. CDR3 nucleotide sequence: TGTGCCAGCAGCAACACCACAGCCTACAATGAGCAGTTCTTC. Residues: CASSNTTAYNEQFF.

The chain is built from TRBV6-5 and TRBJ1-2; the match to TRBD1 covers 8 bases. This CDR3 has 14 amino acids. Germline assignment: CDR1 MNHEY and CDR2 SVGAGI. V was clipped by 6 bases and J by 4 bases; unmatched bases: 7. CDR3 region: CASRGTGWSYGYTF. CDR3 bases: TGTGCCAGCAGAGGGACAGGTTGGAGCTATGGCTACACCTTC.

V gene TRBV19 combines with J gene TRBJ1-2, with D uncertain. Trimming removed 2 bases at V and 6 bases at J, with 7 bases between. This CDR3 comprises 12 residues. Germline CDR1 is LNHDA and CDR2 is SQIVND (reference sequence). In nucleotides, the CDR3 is TGTGCCAGTAGTATACTGGGCGATGGCTACACCTTC. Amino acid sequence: CASSILGDGYTF.

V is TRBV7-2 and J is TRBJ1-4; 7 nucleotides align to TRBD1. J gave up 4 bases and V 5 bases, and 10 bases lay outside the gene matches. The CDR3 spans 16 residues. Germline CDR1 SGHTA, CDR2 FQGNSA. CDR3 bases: TGTGCCAGCAGCATCTACCCCCGGGACAGTAATGAAAAACTGTTTTTT. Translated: CASSIYPRDSNEKLFF.

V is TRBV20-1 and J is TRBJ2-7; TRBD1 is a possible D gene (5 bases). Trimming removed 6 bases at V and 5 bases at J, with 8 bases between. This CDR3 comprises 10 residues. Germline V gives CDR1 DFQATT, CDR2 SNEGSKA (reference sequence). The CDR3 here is CSAQTDEQYF. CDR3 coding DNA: TGCAGTGCGCAGACAGACGAGCAGTACTTC.

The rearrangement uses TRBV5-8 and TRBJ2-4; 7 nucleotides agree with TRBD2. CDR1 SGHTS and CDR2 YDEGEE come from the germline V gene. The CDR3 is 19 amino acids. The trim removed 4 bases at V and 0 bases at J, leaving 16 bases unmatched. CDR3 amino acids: CASSSSGTTGPLAKNIQYF. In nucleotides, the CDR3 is TGTGCCAGCAGCAGCTCCGGGACTACCGGCCCCCTAGCCAAAAACATTCAGTACTTC.

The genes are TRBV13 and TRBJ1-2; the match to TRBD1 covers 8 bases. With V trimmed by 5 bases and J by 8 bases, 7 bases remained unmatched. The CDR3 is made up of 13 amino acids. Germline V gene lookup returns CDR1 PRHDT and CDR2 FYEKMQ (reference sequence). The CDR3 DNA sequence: TGTGCCAGCAGCCAGAGGACAGGGTGGGGCTACACCTTC. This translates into CASSQRTGWGYTF.

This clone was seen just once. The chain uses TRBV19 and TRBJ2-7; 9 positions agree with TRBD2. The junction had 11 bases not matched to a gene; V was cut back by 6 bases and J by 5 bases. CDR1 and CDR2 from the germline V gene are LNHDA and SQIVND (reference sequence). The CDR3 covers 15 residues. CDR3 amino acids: CASSLPKTSGDEQYF. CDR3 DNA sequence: TGTGCCAGTAGCCTACCAAAGACTAGCGGAGACGAGCAGTACTTC.

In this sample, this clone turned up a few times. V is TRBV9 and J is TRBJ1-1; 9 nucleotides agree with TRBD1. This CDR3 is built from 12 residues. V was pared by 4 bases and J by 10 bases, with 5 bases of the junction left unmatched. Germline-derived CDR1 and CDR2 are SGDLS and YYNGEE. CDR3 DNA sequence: TGTGCCAGCAGCTCAAGACAGGGGGGAGCTTTCTTT. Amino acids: CASSSRQGGAFF.

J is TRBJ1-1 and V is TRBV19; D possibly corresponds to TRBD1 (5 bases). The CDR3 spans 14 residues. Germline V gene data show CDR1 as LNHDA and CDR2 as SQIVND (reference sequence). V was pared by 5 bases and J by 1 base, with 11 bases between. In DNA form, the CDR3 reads TGTGCCAGTAGTTCTAAGGGGTGGAACACTGAAGCTTTCTTT. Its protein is CASSSKGWNTEAFF.

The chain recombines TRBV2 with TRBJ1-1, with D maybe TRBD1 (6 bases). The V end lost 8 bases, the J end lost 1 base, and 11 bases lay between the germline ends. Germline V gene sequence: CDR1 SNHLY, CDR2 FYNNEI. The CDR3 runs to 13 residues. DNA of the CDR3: TGTGCCAGCTTTCCACAGGGGAACACTGAAGCTTTCTTT. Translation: CASFPQGNTEAFF.

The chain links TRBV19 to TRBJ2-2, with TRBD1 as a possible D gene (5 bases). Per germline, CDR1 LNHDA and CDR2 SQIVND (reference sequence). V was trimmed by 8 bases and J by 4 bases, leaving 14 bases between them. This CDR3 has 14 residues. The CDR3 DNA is TGTGCCAGTTCCAGCAGGGTGGTCACCGGGGAGCTGTTTTTT. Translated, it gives CASSSRVVTGELFF.

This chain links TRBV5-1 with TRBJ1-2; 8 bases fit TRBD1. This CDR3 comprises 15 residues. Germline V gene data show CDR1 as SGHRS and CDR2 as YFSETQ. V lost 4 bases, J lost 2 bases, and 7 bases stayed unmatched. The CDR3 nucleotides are TGCGCCAGCAGCATTTCAGGGGGCCGAAACTATGGCTACACCTTC. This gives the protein CASSISGGRNYGYTF.

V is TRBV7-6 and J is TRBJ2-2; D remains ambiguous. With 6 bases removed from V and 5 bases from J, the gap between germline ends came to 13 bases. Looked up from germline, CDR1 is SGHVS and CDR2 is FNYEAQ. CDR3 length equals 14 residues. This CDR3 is CASSPKAWTGELFF. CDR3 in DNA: TGTGCCAGCAGTCCCAAAGCGTGGACCGGGGAGCTGTTTTTT. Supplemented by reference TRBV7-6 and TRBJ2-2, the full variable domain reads GAGVSQSPRYKVTKRGQDVALRCDPISGHVSLYWYRQALGQGPEFLTYFNYEAQQDKSGLPNDRFSAERPEGSISTLTIQRTEQRDSAMYRCASSPKAWTGELFFGEGSRLTVL.

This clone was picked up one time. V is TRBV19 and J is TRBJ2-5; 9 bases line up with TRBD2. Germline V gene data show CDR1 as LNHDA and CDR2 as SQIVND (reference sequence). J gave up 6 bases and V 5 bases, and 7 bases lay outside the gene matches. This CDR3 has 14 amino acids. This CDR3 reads CASSVAGGRQTQYF. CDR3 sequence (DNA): TGTGCCAGTAGTGTCGCGGGGGGGCGACAGACCCAGTACTTC.